These 11 T cell receptor beta chains were all obtained from the same sample, sequenced in a study of T cell changes during pregnancy in multiple sclerosis. Some clones are missing from TCRdb's copy, which holds only in-frame ones; the method was immunoSEQ multiplex PCR. The sample has 60,000 or so clones, roughly 90% seen once; the top ten hold roughly 0.85%. The sample in question was peripheral blood, obtained before pregnancy. The source is a female donor with multiple sclerosis, enrolled in a pregnancy study.

The genes are TRBV10-1 and TRBJ1-2, with D hard to call. Trimming stripped 6 bases from V and 0 bases from J, with 14 bases between. The CDR3 runs 15 residues. Germline CDR1 reads WNHNN; CDR2 reads SYGVQD (reference sequence). The CDR3 protein is CASRGMGSTNYGYTF. The CDR3, as DNA: TGCGCCAGCAGGGGGATGGGGAGTACTAACTATGGCTACACCTTC.

This sequence joins TRBV4-3 and TRBJ1-5; D is ambiguous. Germline values: CDR1 LGHNA, CDR2 YSLEER. The CDR3 extends over 14 amino acids. Trimming pared 0 bases from V and 3 bases from J, leaving 6 bases between. The DNA of the CDR3 is TGCGCCAGCAGCCAAGAACGGTTCAATCAGCCCCAGCATTTT. It specifies CASSQERFNQPQHF.

The chain employs TRBV18 and TRBJ2-7, with 7 bases identical to TRBD1. Germline trimming cut 6 bases from V and 6 bases from J; bases unmatched to any gene: 5. CDR3 length: 12 residues. Germline V gene data show CDR1 as KGHSH and CDR2 as LQKENI. The CDR3 DNA reads TGTGCCAGCTCCATACAGGGGACCGAGCAGTACTTC. It yields the protein CASSIQGTEQYF.

This sequence joins TRBV7-3 and TRBJ2-1, with 14 bases aligning to TRBD2. J gave up 7 bases and V 4 bases, and 9 bases lay outside the gene matches. Germline V gene data show CDR1 as SGHTA and CDR2 as FQGTGA. This CDR3 is 17 amino acids long. CDR3 nucleotides: TGTGCCAGCAGCTCGACTAGCGGGGGGGGCCGGTTTAATGAGCAGTTCTTC. It encodes CASSSTSGGGRFNEQFF.

About this clone: A much larger clone differs from this one at a single base, so this may be a read error. J is TRBJ2-2 and V is TRBV25-1, with 7 nucleotides matching TRBD1. CDR3 length: 14 amino acids. Trimming took 4 bases from V and 3 from J; bases not matched to a gene: 2. Per germline, CDR1 MGHDK and CDR2 SYGVNS. CDR3 DNA sequence: TGTGCCAGCAGTGGCGACAGGGACACCGGGGAGCTGTTTTTT. This codes for CASSGDRDTGELFF. The full variable domain, completed using reference TRBV25-1 and TRBJ2-2, is EADIYQTPRYLVIGTGKKITLECSQTMGHDKMYWYQQDPGMELHLIHYSYGVNSTEKGDLSSESTVSRIRTEHFPLTLESARPSHTSQYLCASSGDRDTGELFFGEGSRLTVL.

The chain couples TRBV5-4 to TRBJ2-7, with no clear D. Trimming cost V 4 bases and J 1 base, with 12 bases left between them. The V gene's germline CDR1 is SGHNT and CDR2 YYREEE (reference sequence). This CDR3 is built from 14 residues. Here the CDR3 DNA reads TGTGCCAGCAGCCTGATGGCAGGTTCCTACGAGCAGTACTTC. It encodes CASSLMAGSYEQYF.

This clone qualifies as medium-sized. The V gene is TRBV6-4, the J gene TRBJ2-3, with TRBD2 matching 12 bases. CDR3 length equals 16 residues. Trimming at V came to 3 bases and at J to 6 bases, leaving 7 bases not matched to a gene. Germline V gene data show CDR1 as MRHNA and CDR2 as SNTAGT. The CDR3 protein is CASSEASGGAADTQYF. The CDR3, as DNA: TGTGCCAGCAGTGAGGCTAGCGGGGGGGCCGCTGATACGCAGTATTTT.

V and J are TRBV5-6 and TRBJ2-3; 7 bases map to TRBD1. The CDR3 spans 15 residues. Germline values: CDR1 SGHDT, CDR2 YYEEEE. V lost 4 bases to trimming and J lost 5 bases; unmatched junction nucleotides: 10. The chain's CDR3 is CASSPQYRQGDTQYF. The DNA of the CDR3 is TGTGCCAGCAGCCCCCAATACCGACAGGGAGATACGCAGTATTTT.

V is TRBV5-5 and J is TRBJ1-4; weak D call: TRBD1 (6 bases). Per the germline V gene, CDR1 is SGHKS and CDR2 is YYEKEE (reference sequence). The CDR3 is 16 amino acids. Trimming cost V 4 bases and J 3 bases, with 16 bases left between them. This CDR3 is CASSPIGGPPNEKLFF. The CDR3 nucleotides read TGTGCCAGCAGCCCGATCGGGGGGCCGCCTAATGAAAAACTGTTTTTT.

The chain employs TRBV6-5 and TRBJ1-1; D remains ambiguous. The CDR3 spans 13 residues. CDR1 is MNHEY and CDR2 is SVGAGI in the germline V gene. Trimming cost V 5 bases and J 4 bases, with 11 bases left between them. The CDR3 loop reads CASSLNGGTEAFF. CDR3 sequence (DNA): TGTGCCAGCAGTCTGAACGGAGGCACTGAAGCTTTCTTT.

The chain recombines TRBV5-8 with TRBJ1-5, with D perhaps matching TRBD1 (5 bases). Per the germline V gene, CDR1 is SGHTS and CDR2 is YDEGEE. This CDR3 has 15 residues. With 3 bases removed from V and 5 bases from J, the gap between germline ends came to 15 bases. The CDR3 coding sequence is TGTGCCAGCAGCTACGCGGGGGGGAACGATCAGCCCCAGCATTTT. Translating gives CASSYAGGNDQPQHF.